The 32 T cell receptor beta chains listed next were all sequenced from one sample in a study of blood T cell repertoires in COVID-19. Some clones are missing from TCRdb's copy, which holds only in-frame ones; the method was immunoSEQ multiplex PCR. The repertoire holds 100,000 to 150,000 clones, more than 70% seen once, with 1.5% in the top ten. Sequencing was done on a sample of peripheral blood. These receptors were collected from a human donor in a cohort sampled during active COVID-19.

This clone was counted a single time. V usage is TRBV18 and J usage is TRBJ2-1, with D possibly matching TRBD1 (5 bases). CDR1 is KGHSH, CDR2 LQKENI, per germline. This CDR3 region has 12 residues. Trimming cost V 2 bases and J 7 bases, with 6 bases left between them. This chain's CDR3 is CASSPKGNEQFF. The DNA of the CDR3 is TGTGCCAGCTCACCAAAGGGGAATGAGCAGTTCTTC.

This rearrangement joins TRBV3-1 (or the pseudogene TRBV3-2) to TRBJ2-3; 11 nucleotides align to TRBD2. Germline lookup yields CDR1 LGHDT and CDR2 YNNKEL (reference sequence). V lost 4 bases and J lost 8; bases outside the gene matches: 11. The CDR3 is 16 amino acids. In nucleotides, the CDR3 is TGTGCCAGCAGCCGTAATAGCGGGGGGGGGCAGGGTACGCAGTATTTT. Translated, it gives CASSRNSGGGQGTQYF.

Concerning this clone: Other DNA sequences in this specimen translate into the identical CDR3. The genes are TRBV6-2 or TRBV6-3 and TRBJ2-7, with a possible D match to TRBD2 (6 bases). The V end was cut by 6 bases, the J end by 4 bases, with 22 bases between. The germline gives CDR1 MNHEY, CDR2 SVGEGT. The CDR3 consists of 16 residues. The chain's CDR3 is CASSTILRDSAYEQYF. The CDR3 DNA is TGTGCCAGCAGCACCATCCTCCGGGACTCAGCATACGAGCAGTACTTC.

A remark on this clone: The junction shows a germline mismatch at one end, possibly a read error. V and J are TRBV4-1 and TRBJ1-1; 7 bases fit TRBD1. The germline V gene has CDR1 MGHRA and CDR2 YSYEKL. The CDR3 runs 16 residues. In DNA, the CDR3 is TGCGCCAGCAGACCTGTTTTCGACAGGGTGAAAACTGAAGCTTTCTTT. Encoded protein: CASRPVFDRVKTEAFF.

The chain is built from TRBV21-1 and TRBJ2-1; the table calls TRBD1, which could not be checked here. TRBV21-1 has pseudogene status. This CDR3 is built from 17 residues. The CDR3 DNA follows: TGTGCCAGCAGCAAAGCACTAAGGGGCGAGTCCTACAATGAGCAGTTCTTC. This gives the protein CASSKALRGESYNEQFF.

This chain uses TRBV7-9 with TRBJ2-7; TRBD2 is a possible D gene (6 bases). Germline V lookup: CDR1 SEHNR, CDR2 FQNEAQ (reference sequence). Deletions cut 11 bases from V and 3 bases from J, with 17 bases between. This CDR3 spans 13 amino acids. CDR3 sequence: CAVRDSKSYEQYF. CDR3 coding DNA: TGTGCCGTCCGGGACTCAAAGAGCTACGAGCAGTACTTC.

The chain carries TRBV28 and TRBJ1-2, with 7 bases identical to TRBD1. The CDR3 has 15 residues. The germline gives CDR1 MDHEN, CDR2 SYDVKM. V trimming: 5 bases; J trimming: 1 base; junction bases outside the gene matches: 7. The CDR3 protein is CASSTRQGYNYGYTF. The CDR3 DNA follows: TGTGCCAGCAGTACCCGACAGGGATATAACTATGGCTACACCTTC.

The chain recombines TRBV2 with TRBJ2-7, with a weak D call TRBD1 (5 bases). The CDR3 has 12 amino acids. CDR1 and CDR2 from the germline V gene are SNHLY and FYNNEI. Trimming pared 8 bases from V and 4 bases from J, leaving 12 bases between. The CDR3 nucleotides are TGTGCCAGCTTCGGACAAAGATACGAGCAGTACTTC. Protein: CASFGQRYEQYF.

This clone has more than one count but fewer than ten. The V gene is TRBV2, the J gene TRBJ2-7; TRBD1 is a possible D gene (5 bases). This CDR3 comprises 15 residues. Per the germline V gene, CDR1 is SNHLY and CDR2 is FYNNEI. V was shortened by 4 bases and J by 6 bases, with 19 bases between the two germline ends. This chain's CDR3 is CASSADSPPGREQYF. The CDR3 coding sequence is TGTGCCAGCAGTGCCGACAGCCCCCCTGGGCGCGAGCAGTACTTC.

This sequence joins TRBV19 and TRBJ1-6, with TRBD1 matching over 7 bases. Germline CDR1 and CDR2: LNHDA and SQIVND (reference sequence). CDR3 length: 15 residues. Unmatched junction bases numbered 3, after V lost 5 bases and J lost 2 bases. This chain's CDR3 is CASSSQGTYNSPLHF. In DNA, the CDR3 is TGTGCCAGTAGTTCACAGGGGACCTATAATTCACCCCTCCACTTT.

This chain links TRBV29-1 with TRBJ1-2, with 7 bases matching TRBD1. There are 13 residues in the CDR3. Germline CDR1 reads SQVTM; CDR2 reads ANQGSEA. V lost 1 base to trimming and J lost 8 bases; unmatched junction nucleotides: 7. As DNA, the CDR3 is TGCAGCGTTGAAGTTCTGACAGGGTCGGGCTACACCTTC. It translates to CSVEVLTGSGYTF.

This clone was picked up one time. The V and J genes are TRBV29-1 and TRBJ1-4; possibly TRBD1 for D (5 bases). The CDR3 extends over 13 amino acids. Trimming cost V 4 bases and J 2 bases, with 8 bases left between them. Germline CDR1 is SQVTM and CDR2 is ANQGSEA. CDR3 region: CSVVAGTNEKLFF. The CDR3 DNA follows: TGCAGCGTTGTAGCAGGGACTAATGAAAAACTGTTTTTT.

The chain links TRBV9 to TRBJ2-1; D perhaps matches TRBD1 (5 bases). The ends were cut back, 0 bases at V and 7 bases at J, with 20 bases in the middle. Germline CDR1 and CDR2: SGDLS and YYNGEE. The CDR3 is made up of 17 amino acids. The CDR3, as DNA: TGTGCCAGCAGCGTAGCTACGGGCAGGGTTAGTGGGAATGAGCAGTTCTTC. Translating gives CASSVATGRVSGNEQFF.

The chain's CDR3 is CASSLSSGSYEQYF. The CDR3 region has the DNA TGTGCCAGCAGCTTATCGTCGGGGAGCTACGAGCAGTACTTC. The chain uses TRBV7-9 and TRBJ2-7, with D perhaps TRBD2 (5 bases). V gave up 2 bases and J gave up 3 bases, with 11 bases separating them. The CDR3 sequence is 14 residues long. From germline, CDR1 is SEHNR and CDR2 FQNEAQ (reference sequence).

This clone was seen a single time. The chain links TRBV3-1 (or the pseudogene TRBV3-2) to TRBJ2-1, with 7 bases identical to TRBD2. The CDR3 has 12 residues. CDR1 is LGHDT, CDR2 YNNKEL, per germline (reference sequence). Trimming took 5 bases from V and 15 from J; bases not matched to a gene: 10. The CDR3 DNA is TGTGCCAGCAGCGACCTGGGGGGGTTGACGTTCTTC. As protein: CASSDLGGLTFF.

The chain is built from TRBV5-1 and TRBJ1-2; perhaps TRBD1 as D (6 bases). Per germline, CDR1 SGHRS and CDR2 YFSETQ. The germline V and J ends were trimmed by 4 bases and 6 bases, with 13 bases remaining between them. This CDR3 comprises 13 residues. CDR3 DNA: TGCGCCAGCAGCCCAGGGGTAGAGGATGGCTACACCTTC. Its protein product is CASSPGVEDGYTF.

This clone has just a few counts. The V gene is TRBV4-1, the J gene TRBJ2-7, with D unresolved. The germline V gene has CDR1 MGHRA and CDR2 YSYEKL. The ends were cut back, 0 bases at V and 3 bases at J, with 6 bases in the middle. CDR3 length equals 13 residues. The CDR3 nucleotides read TGCGCCAGCAGCCAAGATCGCGGCTACGAGCAGTACTTC. Translation: CASSQDRGYEQYF.

V is TRBV5-1 and J is TRBJ2-3; TRBD2 matches 7 bases. CDR3 length: 15 residues. Germline V gene data show CDR1 as SGHRS and CDR2 as YFSETQ. V dropped 0 bases and J dropped 3; count of bases not matched to a gene: 4. CDR3: CASSLEPAGTDTQYF. The CDR3 DNA reads TGCGCCAGCAGCTTGGAGCCAGCGGGAACAGATACGCAGTATTTT. Filled out from reference TRBV5-1 and TRBJ2-3, the complete variable domain reads KAGVTQTPRYLIKTRGQQVTLSCSPISGHRSVSWYQQTPGQGLQFLFEYFSETQRNKGNFPGRFSGRQFSNSRSEMNVSTLELGDSALYLCASSLEPAGTDTQYFGPGTRLTVL.

This chain uses TRBV5-4 with TRBJ2-7; 7 nucleotides match TRBD1. Trimming at V came to 4 bases and at J to 6 bases, leaving 10 bases not matched to a gene. The CDR3 is made up of 14 amino acids. Germline CDR1 reads SGHNT; CDR2 reads YYREEE (reference sequence). Here the CDR3 DNA reads TGTGCCAGCAGCCACAGGGGCCGAGGCGGCGAGCAGTACTTC. It encodes CASSHRGRGGEQYF.

The chain carries TRBV28 and TRBJ1-1; D possibly corresponds to TRBD1 (5 bases). Trimming shortened V by 8 bases and J by 5 bases, and 9 bases separated the two germline ends. The CDR3 covers 11 residues. The germline gives CDR1 MDHEN, CDR2 SYDVKM. For the CDR3, the DNA is TGTGCCAGCGGTGGGGCAACTGAAGCTTTCTTT. This gives the protein CASGGATEAFF.

This clone was found a few times. The V call is TRBV3-1 (or the pseudogene TRBV3-2), the J call TRBJ2-7, with TRBD2 matching over 7 bases. Germline V gene lookup returns CDR1 LGHDT and CDR2 YNNKEL (reference sequence). CDR3 length: 17 residues. J gave up 0 bases and V 4 bases, and 12 bases lay outside the gene matches. The CDR3 loop reads CASSPRSSGSSSYEQYF. CDR3 sequence (DNA): TGTGCCAGCAGCCCAAGGTCTAGCGGTTCGAGCTCCTACGAGCAGTACTTC.

The count of this clone is one. J is TRBJ2-6 and V is TRBV6-5; no reliable D call. Per germline, CDR1 MNHEY and CDR2 SVGAGI. V shed 4 bases and J shed 4 bases, with 11 bases lying between them. This CDR3 region has 15 residues. CDR3 residues: CASSSQLSGANVLTF. The DNA for the CDR3 is TGTGCCAGCAGTTCCCAGTTGTCCGGGGCCAACGTCCTGACTTTC.

Only one count was recorded for this clone. V usage is TRBV2 and J usage is TRBJ1-1; D is possibly TRBD1 (5 bases). The CDR3 extends over 14 amino acids. V dropped 1 base and J dropped 4 bases, with 10 bases sitting between them. Germline values: CDR1 SNHLY, CDR2 FYNNEI. The CDR3 spells CASSEDRTSTEAFF. The CDR3 DNA is TGTGCCAGCAGTGAAGACAGGACGAGCACTGAAGCTTTCTTT.

The CDR3 nucleotides read TGTGCCAGCAGTCCTCTGCGAGGGAGGGGGGCGAACACTGAAGCTTTCTTT. Its protein is CASSPLRGRGANTEAFF. The chain carries TRBV5-6 and TRBJ1-1; maybe TRBD1 (6 bases). Germline-derived CDR1 and CDR2 are SGHDT and YYEEEE. The CDR3 has 17 amino acids. V dropped 5 bases and J dropped 1 base, with 21 bases sitting between them.

This clone was observed a few times. This chain connects TRBV10-1 to TRBJ1-5; D is undetermined. Germline V gene sequence: CDR1 WNHNN, CDR2 SYGVQD (reference sequence). The CDR3 runs to 12 residues. Trimming left V 2 bases short and J 6 bases short, with 5 bases between. In DNA form, the CDR3 reads TGCGCCAGCAGTGAGGGGAGTCAGCCCCAGCATTTT. This codes for CASSEGSQPQHF.

The genes are TRBV14 and TRBJ2-1; D is perhaps TRBD2 (5 bases). The CDR3 consists of 20 residues. V shed 0 bases and J shed 1 base, with 22 bases lying between them. The germline V gene has CDR1 SGHDN and CDR2 FVKESK. The CDR3 region has the DNA TGTGCCAGCAGCCAAGATGACATCTCCAAGCGGTATGATTCCTACAATGAGCAGTTCTTC. It yields the protein CASSQDDISKRYDSYNEQFF. Full variable domain (missing parts from reference TRBV14 and TRBJ2-1): EAGVTQFPSHSVIEKGQTVTLRCDPISGHDNLYWYRRVMGKEIKFLLHFVKESKQDESGMPNNRFLAERTGGTYSTLKVQPAELEDSGVYFCASSQDDISKRYDSYNEQFFGPGTRLTVL.

This clone was seen a few times. The rearrangement links TRBV7-9 to TRBJ2-3; a weak D match, TRBD2 (7 bases). The CDR3 runs to 15 residues. Trimming stripped 7 bases from V and 4 bases from J, with 18 bases between. From germline, CDR1 is SEHNR and CDR2 FQNEAQ (reference sequence). The CDR3 region is CASTSLGGASDTQYF. The DNA for the CDR3 is TGTGCCAGCACTTCTTTGGGGGGGGCGTCAGATACGCAGTATTTT.

This chain joins TRBV4-1 and TRBJ2-3; D is undetermined. Germline V CDR1 and CDR2: MGHRA, YSYEKL. There are 14 residues in the CDR3. Deletions cut 7 bases from V and 4 bases from J, with 15 bases between. The CDR3 coding sequence is TGCGCCAGCACCCCGACGGCGGCGGCAGATACGCAGTATTTT. Protein sequence: CASTPTAAADTQYF.

The V gene is TRBV28, the J gene TRBJ2-3, with 9 bases aligning to TRBD1. Per the germline V gene, CDR1 is MDHEN and CDR2 is SYDVKM. Unmatched junction bases numbered 7, after V lost 3 bases and J lost 3 bases. CDR3 size: 16 residues. DNA of the CDR3: TGTGCCAGCAGTTTCGCCGGGACAGGGAGGACAGATACGCAGTATTTT. Its translation: CASSFAGTGRTDTQYF.

This sequence joins TRBV11-2 and TRBJ2-1; D gene unclear. V dropped 5 bases and J dropped 9 bases, with 11 bases sitting between them. This CDR3 contains 12 residues. Per the germline V gene, CDR1 is SGHAT and CDR2 is FQNNGV. The CDR3 spells CASSRPLGEQFF. As DNA, the CDR3 is TGTGCCAGCAGCCGTCCGCTAGGTGAGCAGTTCTTC.

J is TRBJ1-1 and V is TRBV12-3 or TRBV12-4, with TRBD1 matching 9 bases. The CDR3 extends over 13 amino acids. The J segment lost 8 bases and the V segment lost 5 bases, leaving 6 bases of the junction unmatched. CDR3 nucleotide sequence: TGTGCCAGCAGTCTCTACAGGGGGCAAGAAGCTTTCTTT. It yields the protein CASSLYRGQEAFF.

The CDR3 reads CANSGGASDTQYF. DNA for the CDR3: TGTGCCAACAGCGGGGGGGCCTCAGATACGCAGTATTTT. The J gene is TRBJ2-3, the V gene TRBV10-3, with 10 positions matching TRBD2. The CDR3 is 13 residues long. Germline CDR1 reads ENHRY; CDR2 reads SYGVKD. V was clipped by 10 bases and J by 4 bases; unmatched bases: 5.